This TCR beta chain originates from a study of beta chain features in type 1 diabetes. General observations from the study: Among patients, naive, central memory and Treg TCRB repertoires appeared more similar than among healthy donors. A pattern of fewer insertions and more deletions at VDJ junctions was seen in type 1 diabetes patients. Patients with Type 1 diabetes showed moderately but significantly shorter TCRB CDR3s in all four CD4+ subsets.

The sequenced template was cDNA made from the entire isolated RNA. Produced via immunoSEQ multiplex PCR; TCRdb's table is partial and in-frame only. This table holds hundreds of thousands of clones, over 12% found once. The CDR3 runs 15 residues. The germline V gene has CDR1 SGHTA and CDR2 FQGNSA. V was cut by 1 base and J by 0 bases, with 7 bases left in between. One heparinised draw of blood, averaging about 116 mL, came from each donor. Via the markers CD45RO/CCR7/CD25/CD127/CD95/CD27, stem cell-like memory, regulatory, central memory and naive CD4+ cells were sorted. This clone was found a few times. The antigen is not known.

The chain carries TRBV7-2 and TRBJ1-3; no clear D gene. Material: naive CD4+ T cells from blood. This TCR came from a young man with type 1 diabetes. The CDR3 protein is CASSLVVFSGNTIYF. For the CDR3, the DNA is TGTGCCAGCAGCTTAGTGGTCTTCTCTGGAAACACCATATATTTT.